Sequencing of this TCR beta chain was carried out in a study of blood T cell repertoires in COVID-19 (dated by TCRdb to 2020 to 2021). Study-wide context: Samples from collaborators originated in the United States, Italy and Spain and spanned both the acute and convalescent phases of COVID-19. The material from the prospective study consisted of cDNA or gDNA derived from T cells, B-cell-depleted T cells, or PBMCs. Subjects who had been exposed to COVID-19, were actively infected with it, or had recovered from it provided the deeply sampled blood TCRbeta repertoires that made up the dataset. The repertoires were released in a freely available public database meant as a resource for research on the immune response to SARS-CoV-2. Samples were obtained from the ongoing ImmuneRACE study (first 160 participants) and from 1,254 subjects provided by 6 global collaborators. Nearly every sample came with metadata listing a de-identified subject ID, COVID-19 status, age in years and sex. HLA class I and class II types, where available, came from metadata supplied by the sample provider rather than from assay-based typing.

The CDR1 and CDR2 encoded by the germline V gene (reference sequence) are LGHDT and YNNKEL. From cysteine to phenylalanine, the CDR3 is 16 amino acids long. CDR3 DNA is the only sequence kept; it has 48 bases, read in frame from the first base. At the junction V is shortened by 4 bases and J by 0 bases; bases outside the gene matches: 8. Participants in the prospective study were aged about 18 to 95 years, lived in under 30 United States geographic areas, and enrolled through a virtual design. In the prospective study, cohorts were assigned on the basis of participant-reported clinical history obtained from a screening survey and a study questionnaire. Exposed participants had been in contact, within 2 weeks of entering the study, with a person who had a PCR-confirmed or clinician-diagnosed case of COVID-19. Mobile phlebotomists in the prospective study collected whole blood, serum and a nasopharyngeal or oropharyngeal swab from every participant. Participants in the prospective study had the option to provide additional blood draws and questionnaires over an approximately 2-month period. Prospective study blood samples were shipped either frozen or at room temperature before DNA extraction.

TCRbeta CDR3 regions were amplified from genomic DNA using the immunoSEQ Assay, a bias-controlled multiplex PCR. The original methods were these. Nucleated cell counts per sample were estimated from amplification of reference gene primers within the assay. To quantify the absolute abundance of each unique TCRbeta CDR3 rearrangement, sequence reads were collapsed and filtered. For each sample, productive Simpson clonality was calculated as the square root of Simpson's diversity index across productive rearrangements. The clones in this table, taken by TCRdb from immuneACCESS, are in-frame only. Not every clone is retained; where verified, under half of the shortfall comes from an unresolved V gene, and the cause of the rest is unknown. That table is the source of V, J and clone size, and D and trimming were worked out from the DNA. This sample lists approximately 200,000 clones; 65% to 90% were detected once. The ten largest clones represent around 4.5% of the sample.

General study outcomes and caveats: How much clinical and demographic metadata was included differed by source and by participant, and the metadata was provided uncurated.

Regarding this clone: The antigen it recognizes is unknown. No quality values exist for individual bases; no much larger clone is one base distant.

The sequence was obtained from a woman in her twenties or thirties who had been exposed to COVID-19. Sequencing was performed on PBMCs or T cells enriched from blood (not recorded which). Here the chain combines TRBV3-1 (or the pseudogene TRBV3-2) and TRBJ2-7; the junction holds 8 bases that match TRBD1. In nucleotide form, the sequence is TGTGCCAGCAGCCTTGGGACAGGACAACTCTCCTACGAGCAGTACTTC. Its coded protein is CASSLGTGQLSYEQYF.